The 22 T cell receptor beta chains reported below all come from one sample, sequenced in a study of post-analysis software for immune sequencing data (dated by TCRdb to the mid-2010s). These receptors' targets are unknown. Summary of the overall study and its limitations: Significantly higher frequencies in patients than in controls were found for roughly 5 TRBV segments, including TRBV5-6, TRBV5-1 and TRBV20-1.

Library generation was performed with PCR. TCRdb shows the sequencer as Illumina HiSeq 2500. To reduce PCR and sequencing biases, unique molecular identifiers were incorporated into the TCR beta cDNA libraries. TCRdb took the public reads, trimmed them with fastp at Q25, ran MiXCR for clone calling and kept in-frame beta chains. Identical CDR3 protein sequences are pooled into one entry, listed with their most common genes and DNA. The sample table records 750,000 to 950,000 distinct CDR3 sequences; under 70% of these occur just once. The top ten constitute approximately 4.5% of the sample. Sample: blood. These receptors were collected from a girl between 5 and 17 years old with multiple sclerosis.

This clonotype was found a few times. The chain joins TRBV29-1 to TRBJ2-7; D is ambiguous. CDR1 and CDR2 (germline): SQVTM, ANQGSEA. This CDR3 is built from 14 residues. Trimming stripped 6 bases from V and 6 bases from J, with 21 bases between. CDR3 bases: TGCAGCGTAGACGAAGTTAAGGGTTGGCGCGAGCAGTACTTC. It encodes CSVDEVKGWREQYF.

The chain joins TRBV20-1 to TRBJ1-2, with 9 bases lining up with TRBD1. The length of the CDR3 is 12 residues. Germline loops: CDR1 DFQATT, CDR2 SNEGSKA (reference sequence). The V and J ends lost 6 bases and 9 bases, in that order; junction bases with no gene match: 8. The CDR3 DNA follows: TGCAGTGCCAGGGGACAGGGAGGCAGCTACACCTTC. The encoded protein is CSARGQGGSYTF.

Concerning this clonotype: Sequence at one end of the junction differs from germline and may be a read error. The rearrangement uses TRBV5-1 and TRBJ1-1, with 8 bases identical to TRBD1. The CDR3 loop spans 13 amino acids. Looked up from germline, CDR1 is SGHRS and CDR2 is YFSETQ. The DNA of the CDR3 is TGCACCAGCAGCGACCCAGGGGGCATCGGAGCTTTCTTT. Translation: CTSSDPGGIGAFF.

A remark on this clonotype: Compared with germline, one end of the junction differs, possibly owing to a read error. The chain joins TRBV7-2 to TRBJ1-2; 7 nucleotides line up with TRBD1. The CDR3 contains 15 residues. The germline gives CDR1 SGHTA, CDR2 FQGNSA. CDR3 sequence: CAGSSRTGAYYGYTF. The CDR3 DNA reads as TGTGCCGGCAGCTCCCGGACAGGCGCCTACTATGGCTACACCTTC.

The V call is TRBV12-3 or TRBV12-4, the J call TRBJ1-1; tentative D call: TRBD1 (6 bases). This CDR3 has 11 amino acids. V was clipped by 4 bases and J by 11 bases, with 11 bases between them. The CDR3 region has the DNA TGTGCCAGCAGTTCCACAGGGAGGGCTTTCTTT. It codes for CASSSTGRAFF.

About this clonotype: The junction departs from the called germline gene at one end, perhaps through a read error. The chain uses TRBV4-1 and TRBJ2-7, with TRBD1 identical over 9 bases. TRBJ2-5 explains the end of the DNA better; the J call may be wrong. CDR1 and CDR2 (germline): MGHRA, YSYEKL. The CDR3 spans 17 residues. The CDR3 region is CASSQDWTGAPQGTQYF. CDR3 DNA: TGCGCCAGCAGCCAAGACTGGACAGGGGCGCCCCAAGGGACCCAGTACTTC.

The table lists this clonotype with a few counts. The chain combines TRBV5-1 with TRBJ2-3; TRBD2 matches at 14 bases. The CDR3 consists of 18 residues. Germline V gene data show CDR1 as SGHRS and CDR2 as YFSETQ. Trimming removed 4 bases from V and 4 bases from J; junction bases left unmatched: 11. The CDR3 loop is CASSPEGTSGRWADTQYF. The DNA of the CDR3 is TGCGCCAGCAGCCCCGAAGGGACTAGCGGGAGATGGGCAGATACGCAGTATTTT.

The chain couples TRBV20-1 to TRBJ2-5; possible D gene TRBD2, 5 bases. Germline CDR1 and CDR2: DFQATT and SNEGSKA (reference sequence). The CDR3 has 16 residues. The ends were cut back, 6 bases at V and 11 bases at J, with 31 bases in the middle. CDR3 nucleotides: TGCAGTGCCACCTTAGCCCAGGAGGATGTTTACAATGAGCAGTACTTC. It translates to CSATLAQEDVYNEQYF.

The CDR3 nucleotides read TGTGCCAGCGGCCGGCGGGGCTACAATGAGCAGTTCTTC. Protein sequence: CASGRRGYNEQFF. This chain links TRBV12-3 or TRBV12-4 with TRBJ2-1, with D possibly being TRBD2 (6 bases). The CDR3 is made up of 13 amino acids. The V end was cut by 8 bases, the J end by 3 bases, with 11 bases between.

The rearrangement uses TRBV12-3 or TRBV12-4 and TRBJ2-1; D is perhaps TRBD2 (6 bases). The CDR3 runs 13 residues. V dropped 6 bases and J dropped 3 bases, with 9 bases sitting between them. This CDR3 reads CASSGGYYNEQFF. Written as DNA, the CDR3 is TGTGCCAGCAGCGGGGGATACTACAATGAGCAGTTCTTC.

The chain has TRBV5-5 and TRBJ2-4; TRBD2 might be the D (7 bases). The CDR3 has 14 amino acids. Between the trimmed V and J ends, which lost 0 bases and 13 bases, there was a span of 17 bases. Germline V gives CDR1 SGHKS, CDR2 YYEKEE (reference sequence). CDR3 amino acids: CASSLDTGGWEQYF. CDR3 coding DNA: TGTGCCAGCAGCTTGGATACGGGGGGCTGGGAGCAGTACTTC.

The chain recombines TRBV7-3 with TRBJ2-1; TRBD2 matches 7 bases. The J call is in doubt because the DNA end fits TRBJ2-7 better. Germline V gives CDR1 SGHTA, CDR2 FQGTGA. The CDR3 loop spans 18 amino acids. CDR3 protein: CASSLSASGPIFYNEQYF. The CDR3 DNA is TGTGCCAGCAGCTTAAGTGCTAGCGGACCTATTTTTTACAATGAGCAGTACTTC.

J is TRBJ2-3 and V is TRBV3-1, with 13 bases aligning to TRBD2. This CDR3 has 16 amino acids. With V trimmed by 4 bases and J by 5 bases, 6 bases remained unmatched. The V gene's germline CDR1 is LGHDT and CDR2 YNNKEL (reference sequence). This chain's CDR3 is CASSRGLAGVKDTQYF. The CDR3 DNA reads as TGTGCCAGCAGCCGCGGACTAGCGGGGGTGAAAGATACGCAGTATTTT.

The CDR3 sequence: CAISDTGGYEQYF. CDR3 bases: TGTGCCATCAGTGATACAGGGGGCTACGAGCAGTACTTC. This rearrangement joins TRBV10-3 to TRBJ2-4, with 8 bases matching TRBD1. Near its end, the DNA agrees better with TRBJ2-7, so the J call may be wrong. This CDR3 has 13 amino acids. Germline assignment: CDR1 ENHRY and CDR2 SYGVKD.

V is TRBV5-1 and J is TRBJ2-1; 10 nucleotides line up with TRBD2. The V gene's germline CDR1 is SGHRS and CDR2 YFSETQ. The CDR3 spans 17 residues. The ends lost 0 bases at V and 2 bases at J; junction bases unmatched: 5. The CDR3 loop is CASSLGTSGDTYNEQFF. DNA of the CDR3: TGCGCCAGCAGCTTGGGGACTAGCGGAGATACCTACAATGAGCAGTTCTTC.

Concerning this clonotype itself: The conserved phenylalanine or tryptophan is not found at the CDR3 terminus, so this likely reflects a read error. V and J are TRBV12-3 or TRBV12-4 and TRBJ1-5; 10 bases are a match to TRBD1. J lost 7 bases, V lost 6 bases, and 9 bases had no gene match. The CDR3 covers 15 residues. This chain's CDR3 is CASSATGGKEQPQHC. In DNA form, the CDR3 reads TGTGCCAGCAGCGCGACAGGGGGCAAGGAACAGCCCCAGCATTGT.

The chain employs TRBV29-1 and TRBJ1-2; perhaps TRBD1 as D (5 bases). Per germline, CDR1 SQVTM and CDR2 ANQGSEA. Trimming took off 4 bases at V and 4 bases at J, with 16 bases between the two ends. The CDR3 length is 14 residues. The DNA for the CDR3 is TGCAGCGTTGCCCGGGACGGATCCGTCTATGGCTACACCTTC. It is translated as CSVARDGSVYGYTF. Using reference TRBV29-1 and TRBJ1-2 for the parts outside the CDR3, the full variable domain is SAVISQKPSRDICQRGTSLTIQCQVDSQVTMMFWYRQQPGQSLTLIATANQGSEATYESGFVIDKFPISRPNLTFSTLTVSNMSPEDSSIYLCSVARDGSVYGYTFGSGTRLTVV.

The V gene is TRBV7-3, the J gene TRBJ2-6, with 11 bases lining up with TRBD2. CDR1 and CDR2 (germline): SGHTA, FQGTGA. The V gene end was trimmed by 2 bases and the J gene end by 0 bases; junction bases not matched to a gene: 6. CDR3 length: 19 residues. The CDR3: CASSLRGLAGISGANVLTF. The CDR3 nucleotides are TGTGCCAGCAGCTTACGTGGACTAGCGGGTATCTCTGGGGCCAACGTCCTGACTTTC. The entire variable domain, with the rest obtained from reference TRBV7-3 and TRBJ2-6, is as follows: GAGVSQTPSNKVTEKGKYVELRCDPISGHTALYWYRQSLGQGPEFLIYFQGTGAADDSGLPNDRFFAVRPEGSVSTLKIQRTERGDSAVYLCASSLRGLAGISGANVLTFGAGSRLTVL.

The chain couples TRBV20-1 to TRBJ1-2; D remains unclear. V gave up 0 bases and J gave up 8 bases, with 10 bases separating them. This CDR3 has 12 amino acids. The germline gives CDR1 DFQATT, CDR2 SNEGSKA (reference sequence). CDR3 coding DNA: TGCAGTGCTAGAGACATTAACTTAGGCTACACCTTC. Its translation: CSARDINLGYTF.

The J gene is TRBJ2-7, the V gene TRBV6-6; D is possibly TRBD1 (7 bases). The end of the DNA is better explained by TRBJ2-5, so the J call may be wrong. From germline, CDR1 is MNHNY and CDR2 SVGAGI (reference sequence). The CDR3 has 16 amino acids. CDR3 residues: CASSRRLVLQGETQYF. DNA of the CDR3: TGTGCCAGCAGTCGACGACTAGTCCTACAGGGGGAGACCCAGTACTTC.

The chain uses TRBV7-3 and TRBJ1-1, with unresolved D. The CDR3 has 13 amino acids. V lost 5 bases and J 5 bases, leaving 12 bases between the germline ends. The germline V gene encodes CDR1 SGHTA and CDR2 FQGTGA. In DNA form, the CDR3 reads TGTGCCAGCAGCAAGGGCCTGCGTACTGAAGCTTTCTTT. Its protein is CASSKGLRTEAFF.

This clonotype turned up a few times. The rearrangement uses TRBV7-8 and TRBJ2-3; 10 bases are shared with TRBD2. The length of the CDR3 is 16 residues. Losses at the gene ends were 1 base for V and 4 bases for J; bases not matched to a gene: 5. CDR1 is SGHVS, CDR2 FQNEAQ, per germline. This chain's CDR3 is CASSLGLAGVADTQYF. CDR3 nucleotide sequence: TGTGCCAGCAGCTTAGGCCTAGCGGGAGTTGCAGATACGCAGTATTTT.